Here is one T cell receptor (beta chain) with its context. These data are taken from a study of control samples from healthy donors and cancer patients. TCRdb keeps only in-frame clones here, not all; method: immunoSEQ multiplex PCR. The sample carries fewer than 500,000 clones, more than 80% recorded once. Trimming left V 2 bases short and J 1 base short, with 9 bases between. From germline, CDR1 is LGHNT and CDR2 FRNRAP. This CDR3 comprises 16 residues. The TCR originated in a man aged 35 to 55 with head and neck cancer. Sequenced material: PBMCs. V gene TRBV12-5 combines with J gene TRBJ1-6; D is unresolved. The DNA for the CDR3 is TGTGCTAGTGGTTTGCTAAAAGGTTCCTATAATTCACCCCTCCACTTT. Amino acids: CASGLLKGSYNSPLHF.